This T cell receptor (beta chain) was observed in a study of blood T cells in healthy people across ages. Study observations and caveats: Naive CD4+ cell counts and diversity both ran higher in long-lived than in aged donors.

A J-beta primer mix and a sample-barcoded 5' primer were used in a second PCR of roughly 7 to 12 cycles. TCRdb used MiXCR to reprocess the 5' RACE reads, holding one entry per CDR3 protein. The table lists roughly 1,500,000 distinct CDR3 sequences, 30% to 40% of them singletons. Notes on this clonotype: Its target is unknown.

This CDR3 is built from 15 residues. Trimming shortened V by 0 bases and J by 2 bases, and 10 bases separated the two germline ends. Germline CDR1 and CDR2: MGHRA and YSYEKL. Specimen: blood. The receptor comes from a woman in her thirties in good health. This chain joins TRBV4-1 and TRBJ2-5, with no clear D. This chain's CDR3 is CASSQEWHRQETQYF. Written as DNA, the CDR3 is TGCGCCAGCAGCCAAGAGTGGCACAGACAAGAGACCCAGTACTTC.